The 12 T cell receptor beta chains below were found in one sample sequenced in a study of spatial heterogeneity in lung cancer. Noted time point: sample taken at primary tumor resection. Extraction of whole RNA from tumor, nontumor lung or frozen PBMC preceded unsorted sequencing. TCRdb reprocessed the 5' RACE reads with MiXCR, giving one entry per CDR3 protein. The repertoire holds 80,000 to 95,000 distinct CDR3 sequences, with about 9.4% as singletons. The sequenced sample was PBMCs, obtained at surgery. Receptor source: a male donor with early-stage non-small cell lung cancer.

The chain employs TRBV12-3 or TRBV12-4 and TRBJ2-2, with 7 bases identical to TRBD1. The CDR3 runs 16 residues. With 6 bases clipped from V and 4 bases from J, the junction kept 11 bases outside the gene matches. CDR3 sequence reads: CASSRRQGAGTGELFF. As DNA, the CDR3 is TGTGCCAGCAGCCGCCGACAGGGAGCAGGCACCGGGGAGCTGTTTTTT.

There are a few counts of this clonotype. This rearrangement joins TRBV3-1 to TRBJ2-1; D is possibly TRBD2 (6 bases). Germline CDR1 and CDR2: LGHDT and YNNKEL (reference sequence). CDR3 length equals 12 residues. Between the trimmed V and J ends, which lost 3 bases and 10 bases, there was a span of 10 bases. The CDR3 here is CASSHRGGEQFF. The DNA of the CDR3 is TGTGCCAGCAGCCATCGAGGAGGGGAGCAGTTCTTC.

The chain joins TRBV9 to TRBJ2-2; the D is unclear. Germline V lookup: CDR1 SGDLS, CDR2 YYNGEE. Trimming removed 0 bases at V and 3 bases at J, with 9 bases between. The CDR3 extends over 15 amino acids. DNA of the CDR3: TGTGCCAGCAGCGTAGGAACCCGGGACACCGGGGAGCTGTTTTTT. It specifies CASSVGTRDTGELFF.

The rearrangement joins TRBV7-8 to TRBJ2-2, with 8 positions matching TRBD1. J lost 3 bases, V lost 2 bases, and 2 bases had no gene match. Germline CDR1 SGHVS, CDR2 FQNEAQ. CDR3 length: 15 residues. CDR3 in amino acids: CASSLQGAYTGELFF. The CDR3 DNA reads as TGTGCCAGCAGCTTACAGGGGGCTTACACCGGGGAGCTGTTTTTT.

This clonotype was recorded a few times. This chain uses TRBV28 with TRBJ2-1; 7 nucleotides match TRBD2. The V and J ends lost 7 bases and 2 bases, in that order; junction bases with no gene match: 2. Germline V CDR1 and CDR2: MDHEN, SYDVKM. The CDR3 loop spans 13 amino acids. In DNA, the CDR3 is TGTGCCAGCACTAGCGGAGCCTACAATGAGCAGTTCTTC. The encoded protein is CASTSGAYNEQFF.

The rearrangement links TRBV7-7 to TRBJ1-5; D ambiguous. The CDR3 extends over 13 amino acids. Looked up from germline, CDR1 is SSHAT and CDR2 is FNYEAQ (reference sequence). V was cut by 5 bases and J by 5 bases, with 10 bases left in between. The CDR3 loop reads CASSLSFDQPQHF. The CDR3, as DNA: TGTGCCAGCAGCCTCAGTTTCGATCAGCCCCAGCATTTT.

In its sample, this clonotype was seen many times. This chain uses TRBV5-1 with TRBJ1-1; D perhaps matches TRBD1 (6 bases). This CDR3 has 14 amino acids. The germline V gene has CDR1 SGHRS and CDR2 YFSETQ. The ends were cut back, 4 bases at V and 0 bases at J, with 10 bases in the middle. CDR3 residues: CASSTGTLNTEAFF. Written as DNA, the CDR3 is TGCGCCAGCAGCACTGGGACATTGAACACTGAAGCTTTCTTT. The whole variable domain, filled in from reference TRBV5-1 and TRBJ1-1, reads KAGVTQTPRYLIKTRGQQVTLSCSPISGHRSVSWYQQTPGQGLQFLFEYFSETQRNKGNFPGRFSGRQFSNSRSEMNVSTLELGDSALYLCASSTGTLNTEAFFGQGTRLTVV.

This clonotype was recorded many times. The chain links TRBV6-5 to TRBJ2-1; D possibly corresponds to TRBD2 (5 bases). There are 14 residues in the CDR3. Per germline, CDR1 MNHEY and CDR2 SVGAGI. V gave up 6 bases and J gave up 3 bases, with 12 bases separating them. In DNA form, the CDR3 reads TGTGCCAGCAGGACTAACGTGGACTACAATGAGCAGTTCTTC. This codes for CASRTNVDYNEQFF.

The V and J genes are TRBV20-1 and TRBJ1-4, with a weak D call TRBD1 (6 bases). The CDR3 spans 15 residues. CDR1 and CDR2 (germline): DFQATT, SNEGSKA (reference sequence). Trimming pared 0 bases from V and 3 bases from J, leaving 11 bases between. CDR3 residues: CSARDVGAANEKLFF. In DNA, the CDR3 is TGCAGTGCTAGAGATGTGGGGGCAGCTAATGAAAAACTGTTTTTT.

The J gene is TRBJ2-1, the V gene TRBV28; 8 bases match TRBD1. V dropped 2 bases and J dropped 6; count of bases not matched to a gene: 0. Germline assignment: CDR1 MDHEN and CDR2 SYDVKM. The CDR3 contains 13 residues. The CDR3 DNA reads as TGTGCCAGCAGTTTACAGGGGGCCAATGAGCAGTTCTTC. It yields the protein CASSLQGANEQFF.

In its sample, this clonotype was seen a few times. The chain carries TRBV20-1 and TRBJ2-7; a weak D match, TRBD2 (7 bases). Germline lookup yields CDR1 DFQATT and CDR2 SNEGSKA (reference sequence). Trimming removed 4 bases at V and 3 bases at J, with 19 bases between. The CDR3 loop spans 15 amino acids. The DNA of the CDR3 is TGCAGTGCTACCGGACAGCCAGGGAGGGACTACGAGCAGTACTTC. It specifies CSATGQPGRDYEQYF.

This clonotype was observed a handful of times. This chain uses TRBV28 with TRBJ1-2; no firm D call. CDR1 is MDHEN and CDR2 is SYDVKM in the germline V gene. The CDR3 sequence is 12 residues long. Trimming pared 3 bases from V and 3 bases from J, leaving 5 bases between. The CDR3 sequence: CASSLIHYGYTF. The CDR3, as DNA: TGTGCCAGCAGTTTGATCCACTATGGCTACACCTTC.